A single sample gave rise to the 25 T cell receptor beta chains below, sequenced in a study of CD8 T cells in Susac syndrome. RNA amounts of roughly 0.5 to 1 ug underwent reverse transcription with random hexamers. TCRdb passed the immunoSEQ multiplex PCR reads through MiXCR, listing each CDR3 protein once. This table holds some 76,000 distinct CDR3 sequences, 91% found once. Sequenced input: CD8+ T cells from PBMCs. These receptors all come from a human donor with multiple sclerosis.

This rearrangement joins TRBV11-2 to TRBJ1-1; D remains unclear. The CDR3 covers 15 residues. Germline V gene sequence: CDR1 SGHAT, CDR2 FQNNGV. V dropped 4 bases and J dropped 0 bases, with 12 bases sitting between them. CDR3: CASSWENIMNTEAFF. CDR3 sequence (DNA): TGTGCCAGCAGCTGGGAGAATATAATGAACACTGAAGCTTTCTTT.

The chain uses TRBV2 and TRBJ2-7, with TRBD1 identical over 8 bases. Germline lookup yields CDR1 SNHLY and CDR2 FYNNEI. The CDR3 has 12 amino acids. With 7 bases clipped from V and 5 bases from J, the junction kept 4 bases outside the gene matches. The CDR3 reads CASKDRGNEQYF. The CDR3 bases are TGTGCCAGCAAAGACAGGGGAAACGAGCAGTACTTC.

CDR3 sequence: CASSLIQSEQYF. The CDR3 region has the DNA TGTGCCAGCAGTTTAATCCAGTCCGAGCAGTACTTC. V is TRBV12-3 or TRBV12-4 and J is TRBJ2-7; unclear D gene. V lost 2 bases to trimming and J lost 6 bases, with 8 bases between them. The CDR3 totals 12 residues.

This chain connects TRBV7-6 to TRBJ2-3; possible D gene TRBD2, 5 bases. The CDR3 is 14 amino acids. Germline lookup yields CDR1 SGHVS and CDR2 FNYEAQ. V was trimmed by 5 bases and J by 1 base, leaving 10 bases between them. The DNA for the CDR3 is TGTGCCAGCAGCAGGACTCCTGGCACAGATACGCAGTATTTT. This sequence encodes CASSRTPGTDTQYF.

V and J are TRBV4-3 and TRBJ2-3; D gene uncertain. Germline CDR1 and CDR2: LGHNA and YSLEER. CDR3 length: 15 residues. Trimming stripped 0 bases from V and 0 bases from J, with 7 bases between. The CDR3 protein is CASSQDLSSTDTQYF. The CDR3 region has the DNA TGCGCCAGCAGCCAAGACCTGTCAAGCACAGATACGCAGTATTTT.

This chain joins TRBV7-8 and TRBJ2-3, with 8 nucleotides matching TRBD2. Germline V gene sequence: CDR1 SGHVS, CDR2 FQNEAQ. With V trimmed by 2 bases and J by 3 bases, 10 bases remained unmatched. The CDR3 contains 17 residues. CDR3 coding DNA: TGTGCCAGCAGCTTACGGGCCGGGGGGGCAGGTACAGATACGCAGTATTTT. Its protein is CASSLRAGGAGTDTQYF.

CDR3 residues: CSARDMTGGVGELFF. CDR3 coding DNA: TGCAGTGCTAGAGACATGACAGGGGGGGTCGGGGAGCTGTTTTTT. The V gene is TRBV20-1, the J gene TRBJ2-2; TRBD1 aligns across 9 bases. The CDR3 has 15 residues. The junction had 6 bases not matched to a gene; V was cut back by 0 bases and J by 7 bases. Germline values: CDR1 DFQATT, CDR2 SNEGSKA (reference sequence).

This chain uses TRBV28 with TRBJ2-4; D might be TRBD2 (5 bases). Trimming left V 11 bases short and J 8 bases short, with 22 bases between. CDR3 length: 14 residues. Germline V gene data show CDR1 as MDHEN and CDR2 as SYDVKM. The CDR3 loop is CAGSSLAERDIQYF. In DNA form, the CDR3 reads TGTGCCGGATCCTCCCTAGCCGAAAGGGACATTCAGTACTTC.

This chain joins TRBV7-9 and TRBJ1-1; D is undetermined. This CDR3 spans 11 amino acids. Germline V gene data show CDR1 as SEHNR and CDR2 as FQNEAQ (reference sequence). The V and J ends lost 8 bases and 8 bases respectively, with 12 bases between them. CDR3 coding DNA: TGTGCCAGCGGGGAGTCAAGGGAAGCTTTCTTT. Its translation: CASGESREAFF.

CDR3 in amino acids: CAISEGTVIGSPLHF. The CDR3 nucleotides are TGTGCCATCAGTGAGGGGACAGTGATAGGCTCACCCCTCCACTTT. The V and J genes are TRBV10-3 and TRBJ1-6, with 7 bases identical to TRBD1. Trimming removed 2 bases from V and 10 bases from J; junction bases left unmatched: 8. Per germline, CDR1 ENHRY and CDR2 SYGVKD. The CDR3 has 15 residues.

J is TRBJ1-2 and V is TRBV6-2 or TRBV6-3; possible D gene TRBD1, 6 bases. The germline V and J ends were trimmed by 0 bases and 6 bases, with 11 bases remaining between them. There are 14 residues in the CDR3. Germline-derived CDR1 and CDR2 are MNHEY and SVGEGT. This CDR3 reads CASSYSAGADGYTF. CDR3 bases: TGTGCCAGCAGTTACTCGGCAGGGGCGGATGGCTACACCTTC.

This clonotype showed up just a few times. In DNA, the CDR3 is TGTGCCAGTAGTATAGGACAGGGAAATGAGCAGTTCTTC. Amino acids: CASSIGQGNEQFF. The chain joins TRBV19 to TRBJ2-1; 7 bases fit TRBD1. J lost 7 bases, V lost 1 base, and 1 base had no gene match. The germline CDR1 and CDR2 sequences are LNHDA and SQIVND (reference sequence). The CDR3 consists of 13 residues.

This sequence joins TRBV27 and TRBJ1-2; tentative D call: TRBD1 (6 bases). The CDR3 loop spans 16 amino acids. Germline assignment: CDR1 MNHEY and CDR2 SMNVEV (reference sequence). V was trimmed by 5 bases and J by 6 bases, leaving 22 bases between them. CDR3 sequence: CASSLLYTGLGDGYTF. DNA of the CDR3: TGTGCCAGCAGTCTTCTGTACACAGGGTTGGGGGATGGCTACACCTTC.

This rearrangement joins TRBV30 to TRBJ2-1, with 9 bases lining up with TRBD2. Germline loops: CDR1 GTSNPN, CDR2 SVGIG (reference sequence). This CDR3 is 15 amino acids long. V lost 3 bases, J lost 2 bases, and 5 bases stayed unmatched. As DNA, the CDR3 is TGTGCCTGGAGCTTGAGCGGGAGGCCCTACAATGAGCAGTTCTTC. Protein sequence: CAWSLSGRPYNEQFF.

This chain uses TRBV6-5 with TRBJ1-5; D is unclear. V lost 4 bases, J lost 2 bases, and 12 bases lay in between. The CDR3 is 15 residues long. Germline V gene sequence: CDR1 MNHEY, CDR2 SVGAGI. The CDR3 is CASSSNLAGNQPQHF. The CDR3 bases are TGTGCCAGCAGTTCGAACCTGGCGGGCAATCAGCCCCAGCATTTT.

In its sample, this clonotype was seen a few times. The V call is TRBV5-8, the J call TRBJ2-4; D is perhaps TRBD2 (6 bases). This CDR3 spans 11 amino acids. In germline, CDR1 is SGHTS, CDR2 YDEGEE. V was clipped by 1 base and J by 15 bases, with 11 bases between them. The CDR3 region has the DNA TGTGCCAGCAGCTTGAAAGGGCGGGGGTACTTC. This encodes CASSLKGRGYF.

CDR3 sequence: CASSLTSDTYEQYF. CDR3 in DNA: TGTGCCAGCAGTCTGACTAGCGACACCTACGAGCAGTACTTC. The rearrangement uses TRBV28 and TRBJ2-7, with TRBD2 identical over 8 bases. V lost 5 bases and J lost 2; bases outside the gene matches: 5. Germline V gene data show CDR1 as MDHEN and CDR2 as SYDVKM. The CDR3 sequence is 14 residues long.

The sample holds one count of this clonotype. V is TRBV7-9 and J is TRBJ1-1; unclear D gene. Between the trimmed V and J ends, which lost 0 bases and 11 bases, there was a span of 13 bases. The CDR3 is 13 amino acids. CDR1 and CDR2 from the germline V gene are SEHNR and FQNEAQ (reference sequence). CDR3 sequence: CASSLAAALQAFF. DNA of the CDR3: TGTGCCAGCAGCTTAGCGGCGGCACTCCAGGCTTTCTTT.

This chain connects TRBV3-1 to TRBJ2-3; 7 bases match TRBD1. Germline trimming cut 4 bases from V and 2 bases from J; bases unmatched to any gene: 6. This CDR3 spans 15 amino acids. CDR1 is LGHDT, CDR2 YNNKEL, per germline (reference sequence). CDR3 nucleotide sequence: TGTGCCAGCAGCCTAGGACAGGAGTTCACAGATACGCAGTATTTT. Encoded protein: CASSLGQEFTDTQYF.

The CDR3 nucleotides read TGTGCCAGCAGCTTGAGGAGGCGCGCAGATACGCAGTATTTT. Translating it yields CASSLRRRADTQYF. The chain uses TRBV5-6 and TRBJ2-3; D might be TRBD2 (5 bases). Germline CDR1 is SGHDT and CDR2 is YYEEEE. V lost 1 base to trimming and J lost 4 bases, with 10 bases between them. The CDR3 loop spans 14 amino acids.

The V call is TRBV29-1, the J call TRBJ2-1; the D call may be TRBD1 or TRBD2 (5 bases each). Germline V gene sequence: CDR1 SQVTM, CDR2 ANQGSEA. The CDR3 has 14 amino acids. Trimming shortened V by 5 bases and J by 7 bases, and 18 bases separated the two germline ends. The CDR3 sequence: CSVSQMGVGNEQFF. CDR3 bases: TGCAGCGTTAGCCAGATGGGGGTGGGGAATGAGCAGTTCTTC.

The chain couples TRBV7-2 to TRBJ2-1; the D is unclear. Per germline, CDR1 SGHTA and CDR2 FQGNSA. The CDR3 has 15 amino acids. The V end was cut by 3 bases, the J end by 3 bases, with 12 bases between. CDR3 protein: CASSLLTSRYNEQFF. In DNA form, the CDR3 reads TGTGCCAGCAGCTTGTTAACCTCACGCTACAATGAGCAGTTCTTC.

This chain joins TRBV27 and TRBJ2-1; D gene ambiguous. CDR1 and CDR2 (germline): MNHEY, SMNVEV (reference sequence). Between the trimmed V and J ends, which lost 5 bases and 4 bases, there was a span of 9 bases. This CDR3 is built from 13 residues. The CDR3 region has the DNA TGTGCCAGCAGTGATACAGCGTACAATGAGCAGTTCTTC. Encoded protein: CASSDTAYNEQFF.

The V and J genes are TRBV3-1 and TRBJ2-1; D is possibly TRBD1 (6 bases). Trimming removed 0 bases at V and 9 bases at J, with 12 bases between. Germline V gives CDR1 LGHDT, CDR2 YNNKEL (reference sequence). The CDR3 totals 14 residues. In nucleotides, the CDR3 is TGTGCCAGCAGCCAAGAAACAGGGCACGGTGAGCAGTTCTTC. Its translation is CASSQETGHGEQFF.

The chain carries TRBV29-1 and TRBJ1-2; D is undetermined. V gave up 6 bases and J gave up 1 base, with 12 bases separating them. The CDR3 extends over 13 amino acids. Germline values: CDR1 SQVTM, CDR2 ANQGSEA. The CDR3 spells CSVLLEGNYGYTF. The CDR3 DNA is TGCAGCGTCCTGCTCGAGGGTAACTATGGCTACACCTTC.